Listed here are 24 T cell receptor beta chains from one sample, sequenced in a study of T cell responses to AZD1222 COVID-19 vaccine. The method was immunoSEQ multiplex PCR; TCRdb's version includes in-frame clones alone and lacks a portion of them. This table has about 140,000 clones, approximately 86% appearing once. The sequences come from peripheral blood, collected on day 0 of AZD1222 vaccination. The source of these receptors is an adult in good health.

J is TRBJ2-1 and V is TRBV27, with D unclear. CDR1 MNHEY and CDR2 SMNVEV come from the germline V gene (reference sequence). The V gene lost 2 bases and the J gene lost 6 bases, with 14 bases spanning the gap. This CDR3 contains 15 residues. The CDR3 DNA follows: TGTGCCAGCAGTTTACACAGAGAACTACTCAATGAGCAGTTCTTC. Translation: CASSLHRELLNEQFF.

This clone was found a few times. The V call is TRBV5-1, the J call TRBJ1-1; 8 positions agree with TRBD1. V lost 4 bases to trimming and J lost 6 bases; unmatched junction nucleotides: 11. CDR1 and CDR2 (germline): SGHRS, YFSETQ. This CDR3 contains 15 residues. The CDR3 loop reads CASSQTGTGGPEAFF. CDR3 bases: TGCGCCAGCAGCCAAACCGGGACAGGTGGGCCTGAAGCTTTCTTT.

V usage is TRBV25-1 and J usage is TRBJ2-7; D unresolved. CDR3 length: 12 residues. Per germline, CDR1 MGHDK and CDR2 SYGVNS. Between the trimmed V and J ends, which lost 6 bases and 5 bases, there was a span of 11 bases. CDR3 sequence: CASRSAGDEQYF. CDR3 nucleotide sequence: TGTGCCAGCAGGTCCGCTGGGGACGAGCAGTACTTC.

The gene calls are TRBV6-6 and TRBJ1-1; maybe TRBD1 (5 bases). The V gene lost 10 bases and the J gene lost 1 base, with 16 bases spanning the gap. CDR3 size: 14 residues. The germline gives CDR1 MNHNY, CDR2 SVGAGI (reference sequence). CDR3: CATHRSTANTEAFF. CDR3 DNA sequence: TGTGCCACCCACCGCTCGACAGCGAACACTGAAGCTTTCTTT.

The count of this clone is one. The genes are TRBV7-8 and TRBJ2-2; possible D gene TRBD1, 5 bases. The CDR3 sequence is 14 residues long. The V gene lost 2 bases and the J gene lost 8 bases, with 12 bases spanning the gap. In germline, CDR1 is SGHVS, CDR2 FQNEAQ. This chain's CDR3 is CASSLPTGVGELFF. CDR3 in DNA: TGTGCCAGCAGCTTACCCACAGGTGTAGGGGAGCTGTTTTTT.

The table lists this clone with a few counts. V and J are TRBV6-2 or TRBV6-3 and TRBJ2-4; the match to TRBD1 covers 10 bases. This CDR3 spans 20 amino acids. Trimming cost V 2 bases and J 1 base; bases outside gene matches: 14. Germline values: CDR1 MNHEY, CDR2 SVGEGT. CDR3 loop: CASSYQVGTGDRWAKNIQYF. For the CDR3, the DNA is TGTGCCAGCAGTTACCAGGTGGGGACAGGGGACCGGTGGGCCAAAAACATTCAGTACTTC.

This sequence joins TRBV7-8 and TRBJ1-4, with D unresolved. The V gene lost 5 bases and the J gene lost 0 bases, with 16 bases spanning the gap. Germline values: CDR1 SGHVS, CDR2 FQNEAQ. This CDR3 has 17 amino acids. This CDR3 reads CASSNRERTATNEKLFF. CDR3 bases: TGTGCCAGCAGCAACCGAGAGAGGACTGCAACTAATGAAAAACTGTTTTTT.

The rearrangement uses TRBV27 and TRBJ2-1; perhaps TRBD1 as D (5 bases). The CDR3 has 13 amino acids. CDR1 MNHEY and CDR2 SMNVEV come from the germline V gene (reference sequence). Trimming took 3 bases from V and 10 from J, leaving 13 bases between them. DNA for the CDR3: TGTGCCAGCAGTTTGAACTTGAAGGGGGAGCAGTTCTTC. Protein product: CASSLNLKGEQFF.

The V and J genes are TRBV28 and TRBJ2-7, with 8 positions matching TRBD2. CDR3 length: 14 residues. Germline CDR1 is MDHEN and CDR2 is SYDVKM. V gave up 4 bases and J gave up 6 bases; unmatched junction bases: 8. CDR3 sequence reads: CASSSGTSISEQYF. CDR3 bases: TGTGCCAGCAGTTCCGGGACTAGTATATCCGAGCAGTACTTC.

The chain combines TRBV19 with TRBJ2-3; TRBD1 might be the D (5 bases). CDR3 length: 16 residues. With 7 bases removed from V and 1 base from J, the gap between germline ends came to 18 bases. Germline loops: CDR1 LNHDA, CDR2 SQIVND (reference sequence). CDR3 residues: CASISNQGSGTDTQYF. In nucleotides, the CDR3 is TGTGCCAGTATCTCCAATCAGGGCAGCGGCACAGATACGCAGTATTTT.

The V call is TRBV6-5, the J call TRBJ1-1, with 7 bases identical to TRBD1. V lost 7 bases and J lost 1; bases outside the gene matches: 9. Germline CDR1 MNHEY, CDR2 SVGAGI. This CDR3 contains 15 residues. As DNA, the CDR3 is TGTGCCAGCAAGACCCGCCGGACAGGGAACACTGAAGCTTTCTTT. Translation: CASKTRRTGNTEAFF.

This chain uses TRBV5-1 with TRBJ2-4; possibly TRBD1 or TRBD2 for D (5 bases each). V gave up 4 bases and J gave up 7 bases, with 15 bases separating them. CDR3 length: 14 amino acids. CDR1 and CDR2 (germline): SGHRS, YFSETQ. CDR3 nucleotides: TGCGCCAGCAGCGCAGAAGCCAGGGACAACATTCAGTACTTC. Translating it yields CASSAEARDNIQYF.

The chain carries TRBV30 and TRBJ1-4, with D perhaps matching TRBD1 (5 bases). Between the trimmed V and J ends, which lost 2 bases and 5 bases, there was a span of 12 bases. The CDR3 totals 14 residues. The germline V gene has CDR1 GTSNPN and CDR2 SVGIG (reference sequence). This CDR3 reads CAWSKGRENEKLFF. In nucleotides, the CDR3 is TGTGCCTGGAGTAAAGGCAGGGAAAATGAAAAACTGTTTTTT.

The gene calls are TRBV5-4 and TRBJ2-1; TRBD2 is a possible D gene (6 bases). The germline V gene has CDR1 SGHNT and CDR2 YYREEE (reference sequence). Trimming took off 0 bases at V and 0 bases at J, with 10 bases between the two ends. The CDR3 runs to 16 residues. The CDR3 DNA reads TGTGCCAGCAGCTTGGTAGGGAGGAGCTCCTACAATGAGCAGTTCTTC. This encodes CASSLVGRSSYNEQFF.

The J gene is TRBJ2-2, the V gene TRBV6-2 or TRBV6-3, with 9 bases aligning to TRBD1. Trimming took 2 bases from V and 0 from J; bases not matched to a gene: 10. Germline V gives CDR1 MNHEY, CDR2 SVGEGT. The CDR3 extends over 19 amino acids. The CDR3 loop is CASSYDGTGRGANTGELFF. Written as DNA, the CDR3 is TGTGCCAGCAGTTACGATGGGACAGGGAGGGGCGCGAACACCGGGGAGCTGTTTTTT.

This chain connects TRBV21-1 to TRBJ2-2; the tabulated D call, TRBD2, remains unverified against the DNA. TRBV21-1 is listed as a pseudogene. The length of the CDR3 is 17 residues. The CDR3: CASSKETSGKNTGELFF. The CDR3 DNA sequence: TGTGCCAGCAGCAAAGAAACTAGCGGGAAGAACACCGGGGAGCTGTTTTTT.

CDR3 sequence (DNA): TGCGCCAGCTGTACCGGGACTAGTACCGAGCAGTACTTC. Translating gives CASCTGTSTEQYF. This chain joins TRBV10-2 and TRBJ2-7; the match to TRBD2 covers 8 bases. The length of the CDR3 is 13 residues. The germline gives CDR1 WSHSY, CDR2 SAAADI. With V trimmed by 8 bases and J by 6 bases, 9 bases remained unmatched.

The chain joins TRBV5-6 to TRBJ2-2; 9 bases line up with TRBD1. Germline V gene lookup returns CDR1 SGHDT and CDR2 YYEEEE. The CDR3 runs 16 residues. After removal of 2 bases from V and 5 bases from J, the junction contained 7 bases not matched to a gene. Written as DNA, the CDR3 is TGTGCCAGCAGCTTTCCGGGACAGGGACTAACCGGGGAGCTGTTTTTT. Protein sequence: CASSFPGQGLTGELFF.

This clone was detected only once. The gene calls are TRBV7-9 and TRBJ1-4, with D perhaps TRBD1 (6 bases). Germline V gene sequence: CDR1 SEHNR, CDR2 FQNEAQ (reference sequence). The CDR3 totals 15 residues. V dropped 5 bases and J dropped 0 bases, with 10 bases sitting between them. The CDR3 bases are TGTGCCAGCAGCCCCGACAGGACAACTAATGAAAAACTGTTTTTT. Translating gives CASSPDRTTNEKLFF.

This clone was picked up a small number of times. This chain joins TRBV7-2 and TRBJ2-3, with 8 bases matching TRBD2. Unmatched junction bases numbered 13, after V lost 8 bases and J lost 3 bases. This CDR3 is 16 amino acids long. The germline CDR1 and CDR2 sequences are SGHTA and FQGNSA. This CDR3 is CASLLAGGRSTDTQYF. DNA for the CDR3: TGTGCCAGCCTCCTTGCGGGCGGGAGGTCGACAGATACGCAGTATTTT.

This sequence joins TRBV10-1 and TRBJ2-1; 11 bases match TRBD2. Germline lookup yields CDR1 WNHNN and CDR2 SYGVQD (reference sequence). The CDR3 loop spans 18 amino acids. The ends lost 2 bases at V and 0 bases at J; junction bases unmatched: 6. This CDR3 is CASSERASGGSSYNEQFF. Here the CDR3 DNA reads TGCGCCAGCAGTGAGCGGGCTAGCGGGGGGAGCTCCTACAATGAGCAGTTCTTC.

This chain links TRBV5-1 with TRBJ2-1; D is possibly TRBD2 (6 bases). The CDR3 totals 12 residues. Germline V gene sequence: CDR1 SGHRS, CDR2 YFSETQ. Trimming took off 2 bases at V and 7 bases at J, with 7 bases between the two ends. This CDR3 is CASSFAGNEQFF. CDR3 DNA sequence: TGCGCCAGCAGCTTTGCGGGGAATGAGCAGTTCTTC.

The J gene is TRBJ2-7, the V gene TRBV7-6, with 10 bases identical to TRBD2. Germline CDR1 is SGHVS and CDR2 is FNYEAQ. This CDR3 has 15 residues. Unmatched junction bases numbered 4, after V lost 0 bases and J lost 5 bases. As DNA, the CDR3 is TGTGCCAGCAGCTTAGCCGCTAGCGGGAGTCACGAGCAGTACTTC. Translation gives CASSLAASGSHEQYF.

This clone was picked up a small number of times. The rearrangement links TRBV30 to TRBJ1-6, with D uncertain. CDR1 GTSNPN and CDR2 SVGIG come from the germline V gene (reference sequence). This CDR3 region has 12 residues. V gave up 4 bases and J gave up 12 bases, with 13 bases separating them. The CDR3 DNA reads TGTGCCTGGAAATTTGTAGGTGGACCCCTCCACTTT. It specifies CAWKFVGGPLHF. Based on the CDR3 plus reference TRBV30 and TRBJ1-6, the full variable domain is SQTIHQWPATLVQPVGSPLSLECTVEGTSNPNLYWYRQAAGRGLQLLFYSVGIGQISSEVPQNLSASRPQDRQFILSSKKLLLSDSGFYLCAWKFVGGPLHFGNGTRLTVT.